Below, 29 T cell receptor beta chains from the same sample are listed, as sequenced in a study of blood T cell repertoires in COVID-19 (TCRdb year 2020). To prepare the library, the immunoSEQ multiplex PCR assay was applied. Sourced from immuneACCESS, this table was stored by TCRdb with only in-frame sequences that have V and J called. A share of the clones is absent; for the studies checked, an unresolved V gene accounts for under half, and the remainder has no known explanation. Present in this sample are around 500,000 clones, more than 85% of which were seen just once. 6.5% to 8.5% of the sample is taken by the ten largest. The sequenced sample was PBMCs or T cells enriched from blood (not recorded which). The receptors were sampled from a woman aged 60-70 years who had recovered from COVID-19.

The gene calls are TRBV6-5 and TRBJ1-3, with unresolved D. V was trimmed by 5 bases and J by 0 bases, leaving 11 bases between them. The V gene's germline CDR1 is MNHEY and CDR2 SVGAGI. CDR3 length: 15 residues. The CDR3 nucleotides read TGTGCCAGCAGTATTAGCCGGAGCTCTGGAAACACCATATATTTT. Translated, it gives CASSISRSSGNTIYF.

In the case of this clone: The same CDR3 is also encoded by other DNA sequences in this sample. V gene TRBV5-1 combines with J gene TRBJ1-1, with 11 bases lining up with TRBD1. The germline V gene encodes CDR1 SGHRS and CDR2 YFSETQ. The CDR3 has 14 amino acids. After removal of 3 bases from V and 4 bases from J, the junction contained 2 bases not matched to a gene. CDR3 region: CASSSGQGGTEAFF. The CDR3 DNA follows: TGCGCCAGCAGCTCGGGACAGGGGGGCACTGAAGCTTTCTTT.

The chain combines TRBV5-1 with TRBJ1-4; D possibly corresponds to TRBD1 (5 bases). Germline V CDR1 and CDR2: SGHRS, YFSETQ. The CDR3 loop spans 14 amino acids. The ends were cut back, 4 bases at V and 8 bases at J, with 15 bases in the middle. The CDR3 coding sequence is TGCGCCAGCAGCGGGGCTCCGATTGACGAAAAACTGTTTTTT. This gives the protein CASSGAPIDEKLFF.

V is TRBV29-1 and J is TRBJ1-3, with 7 bases that match TRBD1. Germline V gene data show CDR1 as SQVTM and CDR2 as ANQGSEA. This CDR3 comprises 13 residues. V shed 7 bases, J shed 1 base, and the junction held 4 bases outside the gene matches. In nucleotides, the CDR3 is TGCAGCGCCAGGGGGTGGTCTGGAAACACCATATATTTT. As protein: CSARGWSGNTIYF.

V usage is TRBV5-1 and J usage is TRBJ2-7, with 12 bases identical to TRBD2. Germline values: CDR1 SGHRS, CDR2 YFSETQ. This CDR3 region has 15 residues. V trimming: 0 bases; J trimming: 6 bases; junction bases outside the gene matches: 4. The CDR3 protein is CASSLELAGGGEQYF. For the CDR3, the DNA is TGCGCCAGCAGCTTGGAACTAGCGGGGGGCGGCGAGCAGTACTTC.

The chain employs TRBV6-5 and TRBJ1-2; 9 bases are shared with TRBD1. CDR1 and CDR2 (germline): MNHEY, SVGAGI. Trimming at V came to 8 bases and at J to 8 bases, leaving 6 bases not matched to a gene. The CDR3 totals 12 residues. For the CDR3, the DNA is TGTGCCAGCCACAGGGGGCGGGGAGGCTACACCTTC. It specifies CASHRGRGGYTF.

The rearrangement links TRBV5-1 to TRBJ2-2, with D possibly being TRBD2 (6 bases). The CDR3 covers 18 residues. Germline CDR1 is SGHRS and CDR2 is YFSETQ. The V end was cut by 4 bases, the J end by 0 bases, with 19 bases between. The CDR3 reads CASSRGLLQTANTGELFF. The CDR3 DNA reads as TGCGCCAGCAGCCGGGGACTTCTACAGACCGCGAACACCGGGGAGCTGTTTTTT.

The rearrangement joins TRBV2 to TRBJ1-3; possible D gene TRBD1, 6 bases. The CDR3 spans 16 residues. Germline V CDR1 and CDR2: SNHLY, FYNNEI. The V gene lost 6 bases and the J gene lost 0 bases, with 15 bases spanning the gap. The CDR3 coding sequence is TGTGCCAGCAGACCCACAACAGGGTACTCTGGAAACACCATATATTTT. Its protein product is CASRPTTGYSGNTIYF.

V usage is TRBV5-4 and J usage is TRBJ2-5, with D unresolved. The CDR3 spans 15 residues. Germline-derived CDR1 and CDR2 are SGHNT and YYREEE (reference sequence). With 0 bases removed from V and 5 bases from J, the gap between germline ends came to 14 bases. CDR3: CASSLDTGFAETQYF. CDR3 coding DNA: TGTGCCAGCAGCTTGGACACCGGGTTCGCGGAGACCCAGTACTTC.

The V gene is TRBV19, the J gene TRBJ1-2; D is uncertain. The CDR3 is 15 amino acids. Trimming pared 0 bases from V and 3 bases from J, leaving 11 bases between. Germline CDR1 reads LNHDA; CDR2 reads SQIVND (reference sequence). The CDR3 region has the DNA TGTGCCAGTAGTATAGACTTTGGCACCGACTATGGCTACACCTTC. It yields the protein CASSIDFGTDYGYTF.

CDR3 residues: CASSPGTNYGYTF. CDR3 DNA: TGTGCCAGCAGTCCCGGGACAAACTATGGCTACACCTTC. The rearrangement links TRBV7-9 to TRBJ1-2; a possible D gene is TRBD1 (6 bases). The CDR3 loop spans 13 amino acids. Germline values: CDR1 SEHNR, CDR2 FQNEAQ (reference sequence). The V gene lost 6 bases and the J gene lost 2 bases, with 10 bases spanning the gap.

The rearrangement uses TRBV3-1 (or the pseudogene TRBV3-2) and TRBJ1-4; D might be TRBD1 (6 bases). Germline V gene lookup returns CDR1 LGHDT and CDR2 YNNKEL (reference sequence). The CDR3 loop spans 12 amino acids. The germline V and J ends were trimmed by 4 bases and 11 bases, with 11 bases remaining between them. CDR3 DNA sequence: TGTGCCAGCAGCCGCCTCAGGGGTAAACTGTTTTTT. Residues: CASSRLRGKLFF.

This clone was seen a single time. V and J are TRBV4-1 and TRBJ2-1; 7 bases fit TRBD2. The V and J ends lost 3 bases and 7 bases, in that order; junction bases with no gene match: 15. The CDR3 spans 17 residues. Germline CDR1 is MGHRA and CDR2 is YSYEKL. The CDR3 sequence is CASSQGGLGLSANEQFF. DNA of the CDR3: TGCGCCAGCAGCCAGGGCGGACTAGGATTAAGCGCGAATGAGCAGTTCTTC.

V is TRBV24-1 and J is TRBJ2-7; D might be TRBD1 (5 bases). The CDR3 covers 12 residues. CDR1 and CDR2 from the germline V gene are KGHDR and SFDVKD. Trimming took off 3 bases at V and 4 bases at J, with 6 bases between the two ends. The CDR3 sequence is CATSDKGYEQYF. CDR3 DNA sequence: TGTGCCACCAGTGATAAGGGGTACGAGCAGTACTTC.

The chain couples TRBV27 to TRBJ1-4, with D perhaps matching TRBD1 (5 bases). V was cut by 5 bases and J by 6 bases, with 19 bases left in between. CDR1 and CDR2 from the germline V gene are MNHEY and SMNVEV (reference sequence). This CDR3 spans 16 amino acids. CDR3 sequence reads: CASSPVGGVRDEKLFF. In DNA, the CDR3 is TGTGCCAGCAGTCCCGTTGGGGGGGTAAGGGATGAAAAACTGTTTTTT.

The gene calls are TRBV20-1 and TRBJ2-1, with D perhaps matching TRBD1 (6 bases). The CDR3 totals 11 residues. V was shortened by 7 bases and J by 9 bases, with 13 bases between the two germline ends. Germline loops: CDR1 DFQATT, CDR2 SNEGSKA (reference sequence). The CDR3 coding sequence is TGCAGTGGCGCAAGGGGGAGTGAGCAGTTCTTC. Amino acids: CSGARGSEQFF.

The genes are TRBV9 and TRBJ1-1; D is unresolved. The CDR3 is 14 amino acids. Germline-derived CDR1 and CDR2 are SGDLS and YYNGEE. V lost 4 bases, J lost 10 bases, and 20 bases lay in between. The CDR3 bases are TGTGCCAGCAGCCCAACCGTTAGTACCTCCGGAGCTTTCTTT. This codes for CASSPTVSTSGAFF.

This sequence joins TRBV6-5 and TRBJ1-1, with D possibly TRBD1 on 6 matching bases. The V end was cut by 7 bases, the J end by 4 bases, with 13 bases between. This CDR3 has 13 residues. CDR1 and CDR2 (germline): MNHEY, SVGAGI. DNA for the CDR3: TGTGCCAGCAAACAGGGCCACGGCACTGAAGCTTTCTTT. This translates into CASKQGHGTEAFF.

V and J are TRBV7-9 and TRBJ1-4; maybe TRBD1 (6 bases). CDR3 length: 16 amino acids. The V end lost 5 bases, the J end lost 8 bases, and 21 bases lay between the germline ends. Germline CDR1 is SEHNR and CDR2 is FQNEAQ (reference sequence). The CDR3 DNA follows: TGTGCCAGCAGCAATCGGGGGGGGCCCGCCCTGGAAAAACTGTTTTTT. Protein sequence: CASSNRGGPALEKLFF.

CDR3: CATGVGTGSSTEAFF. In nucleotides, the CDR3 is TGTGCCACCGGCGTCGGGACAGGGAGTTCCACTGAAGCTTTCTTT. This chain uses TRBV24-1 with TRBJ1-1; TRBD1 agrees at 9 bases. Per germline, CDR1 KGHDR and CDR2 SFDVKD. The CDR3 length is 15 residues. Trimming took 9 bases from V and 4 from J; bases not matched to a gene: 11.

The gene calls are TRBV7-9 and TRBJ1-2; D possibly corresponds to TRBD1 (6 bases). V lost 5 bases and J lost 5, with 18 bases in between. This CDR3 contains 15 residues. Germline V gives CDR1 SEHNR, CDR2 FQNEAQ (reference sequence). CDR3 nucleotides: TGTGCCAGCAGCGTCGAAACTACAGGGCAATATGGCTACACCTTC. Translated, it gives CASSVETTGQYGYTF.

This clone occurred once. This chain links TRBV5-4 with TRBJ2-7; 7 bases map to TRBD2. This CDR3 region has 12 residues. Germline loops: CDR1 SGHNT, CDR2 YYREEE (reference sequence). The V gene end was trimmed by 0 bases and the J gene end by 7 bases; junction bases not matched to a gene: 1. The CDR3 protein is CASSLGSGEQYV. For the CDR3, the DNA is TGTGCCAGCAGCTTGGGTAGCGGGGAGCAGTACGTC.

CDR3 amino acids: CASAGGTASTDTQYF. The CDR3, as DNA: TGCGCCAGCGCGGGAGGTACAGCCAGCACAGATACGCAGTATTTT. This chain links TRBV5-1 with TRBJ2-3; TRBD2 agrees at 8 bases. J was trimmed by 0 bases and V by 7 bases; bases with no gene match: 7. The germline CDR1 and CDR2 sequences are SGHRS and YFSETQ. The CDR3 has 15 amino acids.

The chain recombines TRBV3-1 (or the pseudogene TRBV3-2) with TRBJ2-1, with 9 bases fitting TRBD1. Germline trimming cut 5 bases from V and 10 bases from J; bases unmatched to any gene: 6. The CDR3 is 13 residues long. CDR1 is LGHDT, CDR2 YNNKEL, per germline (reference sequence). Here the CDR3 reads CASSYTGTGEQFF. DNA of the CDR3: TGTGCCAGCAGCTACACCGGGACAGGGGAGCAGTTCTTC.

The chain is built from TRBV5-6 and TRBJ1-1, with D possibly TRBD1 on 5 matching bases. The V gene's germline CDR1 is SGHDT and CDR2 YYEEEE. The V and J ends lost 0 bases and 11 bases respectively, with 14 bases between them. CDR3 size: 13 residues. CDR3 in amino acids: CASSLGGTNYAFF. The CDR3 nucleotides read TGTGCCAGCAGCTTGGGCGGGACCAATTATGCTTTCTTT.

The chain carries TRBV27 and TRBJ1-5, with a tentative D call TRBD1 (6 bases). This CDR3 region has 14 residues. Per germline, CDR1 MNHEY and CDR2 SMNVEV (reference sequence). V was clipped by 2 bases and J by 9 bases, with 14 bases between them. CDR3 sequence reads: CASSLGGEGGPQHF. The DNA for the CDR3 is TGTGCCAGCAGTTTAGGGGGCGAAGGAGGGCCCCAGCATTTT.

The chain recombines TRBV27 with TRBJ2-7, with a possible D match to TRBD1 (6 bases). V lost 6 bases and J lost 4, with 16 bases in between. CDR3 length equals 14 residues. Germline V gene sequence: CDR1 MNHEY, CDR2 SMNVEV (reference sequence). CDR3 nucleotide sequence: TGTGCCAGCAGCCGGCTAGGGGGAGTGTACGAGCAGTACTTC. As protein: CASSRLGGVYEQYF.

The chain is built from TRBV5-1 and TRBJ2-2, with D possibly TRBD2 on 5 matching bases. The CDR3 spans 16 residues. Germline V gene data show CDR1 as SGHRS and CDR2 as YFSETQ. V lost 9 bases and J 3 bases, leaving 21 bases between the germline ends. The CDR3 sequence: CATPVDSEIDTGELFF. CDR3 sequence (DNA): TGCGCCACCCCAGTTGATAGCGAAATCGACACCGGGGAGCTGTTTTTT.

This clone was seen only a few times. The chain uses TRBV18 and TRBJ1-6; D is possibly TRBD1 (6 bases). This CDR3 comprises 16 residues. Germline V gene data show CDR1 as KGHSH and CDR2 as LQKENI. V was pared by 5 bases and J by 9 bases, with 20 bases between. In DNA form, the CDR3 reads TGTGCCAGCTCATCTGATCCACCCAGAGGGGGTTCACCCCTCCACTTT. It is translated as CASSSDPPRGGSPLHF. The complete variable domain, with remaining parts taken from reference TRBV18 and TRBJ1-6, reads NAGVMQNPRHLVRRRGQEARLRCSPMKGHSHVYWYRQLPEEGLKFMVYLQKENIIDESGMPKERFSAEFPKEGPSILRIQQVVRGDSAAYFCASSSDPPRGGSPLHFGNGTRLTVT.